A selection of T cell receptor beta chains follows, all from one sample in a study of OX40 agonist ivuxolimab in advanced cancers. Generated by immunoSEQ multiplex PCR, the TCRdb table keeps only in-frame clones and is missing some. The sample yields some 150,000 clones, 85% to 95% seen once. This specimen consisted of CD4+ or CD8+ T cells sorted from blood, obtained in a trial of the OX40 agonist ivuxolimab. Source of these receptors: an adult with an advanced solid tumor such as melanoma, head and neck, liver or kidney cancer. Each CDR3 is given with its conserved first and last residue. D genes are given only for firm matches.

DNA	CDR3	D	V	J
TGCGCCAGCATCGATGGGCTCTCGGGCTACAATGAGCAGTTCTTC	CASIDGLSGYNEQFF	-	TRBV10-2	TRBJ2-1
TGCGCCAGCAGCCAAGAGGGGGTTGGGGGCGAGCAGTTCTTC	CASSQEGVGGEQFF	-	TRBV4-3	TRBJ2-1
TGTGCCAGCAGCACCGGGACCCTCCCGGGTGTGCCCCAGCATTTT	CASSTGTLPGVPQHF	-	TRBV11-2	TRBJ1-5
TGTGCCAGCAGCTTATATCCCGGGAGGGTTTCTGAGCAGTTCTTC	CASSLYPGRVSEQFF	TRBD2	TRBV7-3	TRBJ2-1
TGTGCCGCGTGGGGCCAAGGCGGAGAGACCCAGTACTTC	CAAWGQGGETQYF	-	TRBV2	TRBJ2-5
TGTGCCAGCACGGGTAGCGGGCTGAGCTCCTACAATGAGCAGTTCTTC	CASTGSGLSSYNEQFF	TRBD2	TRBV2	TRBJ2-1
TGTGCTAGTGGTTCGCTGACCCTGCCTCCCTACGAGCAGTACTTC	CASGSLTLPPYEQYF	-	TRBV12-5	TRBJ2-7
TGTGCCAGCAGCTCCTCCGGGACTAGCGGGGGGTCTTACAATGAGCAGTTCTTC	CASSSSGTSGGSYNEQFF	TRBD2	TRBV5-8	TRBJ2-1
TGTGCCAGCAGTTTCCCCCTAGCGCTATACTCCTACGAGCAGTACTTC	CASSFPLALYSYEQYF	-	TRBV28	TRBJ2-7
TGCGCCAGCAGCGGGGGGACAGGGGGCTCCTACAATGAGCAGTTCTTC	CASSGGTGGSYNEQFF	TRBD1	TRBV5-1	TRBJ2-1
TGTGCCAGCAGCCCGGGACAGGGGGCCAACCAGCCCCAGCATTTT	CASSPGQGANQPQHF	TRBD1	TRBV7-9	TRBJ1-5
TGTGCCAGCTCACCTGGACAGGGGGTTTATGGCTACACCTTC	CASSPGQGVYGYTF	TRBD1	TRBV18	TRBJ1-2